One T cell receptor (beta chain) is described in this entry. Its antigen remains unknown. This sample was included in a study of early stage breast cancer tumors. Study results and caveats: Comparing each tissue with blood distinguished tumor from normal in 14 of 16 patients.

TCRdb's copy holds only in-frame clones and misses some; the assay was immunoSEQ multiplex PCR. The data contain 50,000 to 65,000 clones, 80% to 95% of them singletons. CDR1 and CDR2 (germline): MNHNY, SVGAGI (reference sequence). The CDR3 runs 12 residues. V shed 4 bases and J shed 9 bases, with 11 bases lying between them. The sequenced sample was blood. The chain employs TRBV6-6 and TRBJ2-3, with D possibly TRBD2 on 6 matching bases. The sequence came from a person in their 70s with breast cancer. DNA of the CDR3: TGTGCCAGCAGTTGGGACTCGGGGACGCAGTATTTT. Translation: CASSWDSGTQYF.